This T cell receptor beta chain derives from a study of shared clonotypes between healthy human individuals. The CDR3 runs 12 residues. The V end lost 7 bases, the J end lost 4 bases, and 11 bases lay between the germline ends. CDR1 and CDR2 (germline): WSHSY, SAAADI. The naive CD8 fraction comprised CD45RO-negative cells positively selected for CCR7 and excluded terminally differentiated effector memory CD45RA+ cells. Points on this clone: What it binds is not known.

Only in-frame clones appear in the TCRdb table, and some are missing; sequencing was by immunoSEQ multiplex PCR. The sample holds around 2,000,000 clones, less than 95% seen once. Study findings and constraints: Large depth notwithstanding, sorted-subset sequencing proved incomplete by rarefaction.

Sequences were obtained from naive CD8+ T cells sorted from blood. The chain carries TRBV10-2 and TRBJ2-7, with a weak D call TRBD1 (6 bases). This receptor was obtained from a man between 18 and 29 years old in good health. The CDR3 is CASTGVPYEQYF. DNA of the CDR3: TGCGCCAGCACAGGGGTGCCGTACGAGCAGTACTTC.